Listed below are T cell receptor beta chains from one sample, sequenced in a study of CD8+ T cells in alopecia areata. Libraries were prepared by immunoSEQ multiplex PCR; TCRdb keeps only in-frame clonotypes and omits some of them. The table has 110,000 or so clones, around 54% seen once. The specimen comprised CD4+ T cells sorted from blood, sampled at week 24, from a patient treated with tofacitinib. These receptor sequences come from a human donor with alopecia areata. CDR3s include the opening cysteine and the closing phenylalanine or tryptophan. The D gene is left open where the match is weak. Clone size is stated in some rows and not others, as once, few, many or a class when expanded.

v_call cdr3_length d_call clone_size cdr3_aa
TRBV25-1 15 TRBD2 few CASALSGGTYNEQFF
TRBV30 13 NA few CAWSRASSTEAFF
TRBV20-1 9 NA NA CSALAPAHF
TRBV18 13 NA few CASSREGGNEQYF
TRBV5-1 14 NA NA CASSTPRGTDTQYF
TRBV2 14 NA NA CASTPNGQGEKLFF
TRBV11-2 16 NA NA CASSLVRTGLYETQYF
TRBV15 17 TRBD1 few CATSRDLAGGPKNIQYF
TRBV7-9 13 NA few CASSLGAGETQYF
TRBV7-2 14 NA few CASSLGNRNYGYTF
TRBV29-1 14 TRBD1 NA CSVADRGTNYGYTF
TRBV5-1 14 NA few CASSIDSGANVLTF
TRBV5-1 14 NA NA CASSLAETQETQYF
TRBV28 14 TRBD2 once CASRTSGAQETQYF
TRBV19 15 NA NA CASSMGTVPGMAQHF
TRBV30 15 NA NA CAWSSRGTVKDGYTF
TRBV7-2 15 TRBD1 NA CASSRPGQGGNEQYF
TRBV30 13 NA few CAWSVRGNQPQHF
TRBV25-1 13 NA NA CASSGGVGYEQYF
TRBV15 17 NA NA CATSRDLEGKKNYGYTF
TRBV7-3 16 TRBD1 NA CASSPRAGGMGYGYTF
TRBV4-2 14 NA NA CASSPLRGPYEQYF
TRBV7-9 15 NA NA CASSLDRSANEKLFF
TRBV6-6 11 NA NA CASSSAETQYF
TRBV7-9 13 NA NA CASSLEGGLPQHF
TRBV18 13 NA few CASSEDWDYGYTF
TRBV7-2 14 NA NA CASTDYGAAGTQYF
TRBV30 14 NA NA CAWSVLAEADTQYF
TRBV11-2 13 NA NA CASSQDRSNGYTF
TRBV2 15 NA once CASSGGGGLYNEQFF
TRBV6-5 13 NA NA CASSSLRAGELFF
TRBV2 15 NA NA CASSDLPGDTGELFF
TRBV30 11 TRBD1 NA CAWKGGTGAFF
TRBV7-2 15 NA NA CASSLDGKGDTEAFF
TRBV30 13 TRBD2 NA CAWKRGPYNEQFF
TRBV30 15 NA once CAWTRGGSLNTEAFF
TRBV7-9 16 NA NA CASSLAHRTVKNIQYF
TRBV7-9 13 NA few CASSPETNYGYTF
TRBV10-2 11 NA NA CASSAGTPVYF
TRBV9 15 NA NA CASSPQEGGNYGYTF
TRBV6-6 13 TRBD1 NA CASSGTGWTEAFF
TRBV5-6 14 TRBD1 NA CASSWGTGTGGYTF
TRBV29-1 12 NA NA CSVGISSYEQYF
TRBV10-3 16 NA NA CAISEGIGDNNYGYTF
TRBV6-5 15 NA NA CASSVQGSYNSPLHF
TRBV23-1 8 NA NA CASSLKYF
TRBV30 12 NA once CAWGGTGYGYTF
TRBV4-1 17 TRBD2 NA CASGPGLAGSLGKTQYF
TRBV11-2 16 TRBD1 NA CASSPTGTVTPDTQYF
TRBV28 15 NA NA CASSPPDIFNYGYTF
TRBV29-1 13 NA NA CSVSRGVLNEQYF
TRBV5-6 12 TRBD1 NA CASSYRGRGYTF
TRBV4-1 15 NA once CASSQVQIVKNIQYF
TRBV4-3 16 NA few CASSQGSTGLNTEAFF
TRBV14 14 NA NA CASSQDTVYETQYF
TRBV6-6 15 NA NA CASTPGTTNTGELFF
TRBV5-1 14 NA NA CASSLVGITSEQYF
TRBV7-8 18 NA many CASSRAPGTHTANTEAFF
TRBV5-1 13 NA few CASSELLAGEQYF
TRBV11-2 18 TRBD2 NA CASSLMGRGLTALRTQYF